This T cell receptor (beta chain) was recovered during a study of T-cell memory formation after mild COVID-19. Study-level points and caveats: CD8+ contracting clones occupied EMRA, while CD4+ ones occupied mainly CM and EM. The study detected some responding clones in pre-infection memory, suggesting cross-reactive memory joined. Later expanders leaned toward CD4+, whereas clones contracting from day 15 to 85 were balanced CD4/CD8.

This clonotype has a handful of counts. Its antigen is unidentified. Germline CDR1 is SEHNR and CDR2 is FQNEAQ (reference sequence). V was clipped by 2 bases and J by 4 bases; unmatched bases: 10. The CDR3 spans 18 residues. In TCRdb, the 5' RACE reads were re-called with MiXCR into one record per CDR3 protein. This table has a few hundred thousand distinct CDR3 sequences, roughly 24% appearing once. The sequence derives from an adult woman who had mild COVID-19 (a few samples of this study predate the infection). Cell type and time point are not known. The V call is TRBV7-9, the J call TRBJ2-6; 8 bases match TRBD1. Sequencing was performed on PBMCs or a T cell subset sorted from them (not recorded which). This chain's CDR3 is CASSLNLGRDRGANVLTF. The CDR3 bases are TGTGCCAGCAGCTTAAATCTGGGCCGGGACAGGGGGGCCAACGTCCTGACTTTC.